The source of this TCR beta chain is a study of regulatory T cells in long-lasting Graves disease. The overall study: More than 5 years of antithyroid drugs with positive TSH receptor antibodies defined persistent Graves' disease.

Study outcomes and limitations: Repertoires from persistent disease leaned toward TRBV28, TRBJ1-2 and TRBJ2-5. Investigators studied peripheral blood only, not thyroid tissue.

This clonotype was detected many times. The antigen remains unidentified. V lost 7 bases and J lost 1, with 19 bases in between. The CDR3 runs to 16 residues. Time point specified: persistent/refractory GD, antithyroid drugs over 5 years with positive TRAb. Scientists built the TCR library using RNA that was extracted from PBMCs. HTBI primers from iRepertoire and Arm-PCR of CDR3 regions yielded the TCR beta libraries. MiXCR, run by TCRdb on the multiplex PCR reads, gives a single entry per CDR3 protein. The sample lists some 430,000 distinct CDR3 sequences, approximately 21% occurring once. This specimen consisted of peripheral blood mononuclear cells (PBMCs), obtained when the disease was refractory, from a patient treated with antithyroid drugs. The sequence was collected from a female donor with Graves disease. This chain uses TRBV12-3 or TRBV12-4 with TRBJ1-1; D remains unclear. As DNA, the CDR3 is TGTGCCAGCACCAAATTGGACGTTTGGGAGAACACTGAAGCTTTCTTT. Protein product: CASTKLDVWENTEAFF.